This T cell receptor beta chain was observed in a study of CD8+ T cells in alopecia areata. Looking at the study overall: Scoring of severity for treated patients was based on percentage of affected scalp area.

Treatment in this sample: oral pan-JAK inhibitor, 5-10 mg twice daily. Samples from alopecia areata patients were lesional scalp punch biopsies and peripheral blood. CDR1 is LGHNA and CDR2 is YNFKEQ in the germline V gene. V dropped 0 bases and J dropped 5 bases, with 9 bases sitting between them. This CDR3 is 14 amino acids long. Study-wide findings and caveats: In scalp, tofacitinib significantly decreased clonality and expanded CD8+ clones among the top 100. One nonresponder makes the tie between baseline CD8+ expansion and response uncertain.

Extracted RNA was reverse transcribed, and the resulting cDNA served as sequencing template. Repertoires were generated with immunoSEQ multiplex PCR, while TCRdb's copy carries only in-frame clones and drops some. This sample has roughly 200,000 clones, with 50% to 60% found just once. About this clone itself: Its cognate antigen is unknown.

V and J are TRBV4-2 and TRBJ2-3, with D possibly called TRBD1 or TRBD2 (5 bases each). This material consisted of CD4+ T cells sorted from blood, taken at week 4, from a patient treated with tofacitinib. This receptor was obtained from a human donor with alopecia areata. The CDR3 nucleotides are TGTGCCAGCAGCCAAGATGGGGCGGGAGATACGCAGTATTTT. This translates into CASSQDGAGDTQYF.